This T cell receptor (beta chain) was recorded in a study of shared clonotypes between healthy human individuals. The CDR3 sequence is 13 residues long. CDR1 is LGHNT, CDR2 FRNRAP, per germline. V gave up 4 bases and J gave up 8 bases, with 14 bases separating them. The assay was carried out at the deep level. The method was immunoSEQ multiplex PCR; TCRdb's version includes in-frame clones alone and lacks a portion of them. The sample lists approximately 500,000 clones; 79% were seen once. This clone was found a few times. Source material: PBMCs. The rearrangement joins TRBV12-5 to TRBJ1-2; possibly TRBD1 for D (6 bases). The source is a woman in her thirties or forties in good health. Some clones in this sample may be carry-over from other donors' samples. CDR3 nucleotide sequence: TGTGCTAGTGGTTACCAGGGGAGCGGGGGCTACACCTTC. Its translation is CASGYQGSGGYTF.